The 12 T cell receptor beta chains presented below share a single source sample, sequenced in a study of T cells in Graves' hyperthyroidism and ophthalmopathy. Amplified regions were TCR beta CDR3 sequences from RNA transcripts. When the TCR CDR3 underwent first-round RT-PCR, the HTBI primer set was used. Using its own MiXCR run on the multiplex PCR reads, TCRdb lists one record per CDR3 protein. Among 500,000 to 600,000 distinct CDR3 sequences, around 46% were seen once, and the ten largest hold under 20%. Source material: peripheral blood or thyroid tissue (not recorded which). Every receptor here comes from an adult woman with Graves' disease, either hyperthyroidism or ophthalmopathy (not recorded which).

This clonotype has at least ten counts. V is TRBV7-2 and J is TRBJ1-2; D may be TRBD1 (5 bases). CDR3 size: 14 residues. Trimming took off 0 bases at V and 6 bases at J, with 11 bases between the two ends. CDR1 and CDR2 (germline): SGHTA, FQGNSA. The CDR3 loop is CASSLAQALDGYTF. The DNA of the CDR3 is TGTGCCAGCAGCTTAGCACAGGCCTTGGATGGCTACACCTTC.

In this sample, this clonotype turned up once. The chain employs TRBV11-2 and TRBJ1-4; 8 bases agree with TRBD1. This CDR3 has 15 amino acids. CDR1 and CDR2 (germline): SGHAT, FQNNGV. V lost 4 bases, J lost 5 bases, and 6 bases stayed unmatched. In DNA form, the CDR3 reads TGTGCCAGCAGCTCTCAGGACAGGGTGAATGAAAAACTGTTTTTT. Translation gives CASSSQDRVNEKLFF.

V and J are TRBV7-2 and TRBJ1-2, with 8 bases fitting TRBD1. This CDR3 has 14 amino acids. Looked up from germline, CDR1 is SGHTA and CDR2 is FQGNSA. The V segment lost 2 bases and the J segment 4 bases; nucleotides outside the gene matches: 3. CDR3 in DNA: TGTGCCAGCAGCTTAAGCGGACAGGGCTATGGCTACACCTTC. Protein product: CASSLSGQGYGYTF.

The chain employs TRBV18 and TRBJ2-7; D remains ambiguous. The CDR3 covers 14 residues. Germline CDR1 and CDR2: KGHSH and LQKENI. V shed 6 bases and J shed 0 bases, with 12 bases lying between them. CDR3 amino acids: CASSSGWSSYEQYF. CDR3 DNA sequence: TGTGCCAGCTCCTCGGGTTGGAGCTCCTACGAGCAGTACTTC.

This clonotype showed up many times. The genes are TRBV20-1 and TRBJ1-4; D ambiguous. This CDR3 is built from 11 residues. Germline V gene data show CDR1 as DFQATT and CDR2 as SNEGSKA (reference sequence). V shed 5 bases and J shed 8 bases, with 9 bases lying between them. DNA for the CDR3: TGCAGTGCTGCTACCAAAGAAAAACTGTTTTTT. Translating it yields CSAATKEKLFF.

In its sample, this clonotype was seen a few times. The chain couples TRBV10-3 to TRBJ2-5; D possibly uses TRBD1 or TRBD2 (5 bases each). V was cut by 2 bases and J by 2 bases, with 9 bases left in between. Germline CDR1 ENHRY, CDR2 SYGVKD. CDR3 length: 14 amino acids. This chain's CDR3 is CAISEEGPQETQYF. In DNA, the CDR3 is TGTGCCATCAGTGAGGAGGGGCCACAAGAGACCCAGTACTTC.

This clonotype was recorded at least ten times. V usage is TRBV10-3 and J usage is TRBJ2-7; 7 nucleotides line up with TRBD1. The V gene end was trimmed by 2 bases and the J gene end by 1 base; junction bases not matched to a gene: 11. This CDR3 has 17 amino acids. Germline V gene sequence: CDR1 ENHRY, CDR2 SYGVKD. The CDR3 is CAISETNRGSRSYEQYF. CDR3 in DNA: TGTGCCATCAGTGAGACCAACAGGGGAAGTAGGTCCTACGAGCAGTACTTC.

This clonotype was recorded once. This sequence joins TRBV15 and TRBJ2-2; 7 positions match TRBD1. In germline, CDR1 is LNHNV, CDR2 YYDKDF (reference sequence). CDR3 length: 15 residues. J lost 8 bases, V lost 9 bases, and 15 bases had no gene match. The CDR3 loop reads CATALPRMGQGELFF. The CDR3 coding sequence is TGTGCCACGGCCCTTCCTCGTATGGGACAGGGGGAGCTGTTTTTT.

This clonotype showed up just a few times. A much larger clone sits a single nucleotide away, making a read error possible. This rearrangement joins TRBV4-1 to TRBJ2-5; D may be TRBD2 (6 bases). The CDR3 runs to 16 residues. Trimming cost V 4 bases and J 2 bases, with 17 bases left between them. From germline, CDR1 is MGHRA and CDR2 YSYEKL. CDR3 sequence reads: CASSLDAGLCQETQYF. DNA of the CDR3: TGCGCCAGCAGCCTCGATGCGGGGCTGTGTCAAGAGACCCAGTACTTC.

The chain carries TRBV9 and TRBJ1-5; no clear D gene. Germline CDR1 is SGDLS and CDR2 is YYNGEE. Deletions cut 7 bases from V and 2 bases from J, with 13 bases between. The CDR3 is made up of 14 amino acids. CDR3 residues: CASSTSSGNQPQHF. The CDR3 coding sequence is TGTGCCAGCTCTACATCTTCGGGCAATCAGCCCCAGCATTTT. Full variable domain (remainder filled in from reference TRBV9 and TRBJ1-5): DSGVTQTPKHLITATGQRVTLRCSPRSGDLSVYWYQQSLDQGLQFLIQYYNGEERAKGNILERFSAQQFPDLHSELNLSSLELGDSALYFCASSTSSGNQPQHFGDGTRLSIL.

This CDR3 reads CASSSTGGTQYF. Written as DNA, the CDR3 is TGTGCCAGCAGCTCCACAGGGGGGACCCAGTACTTC. The chain recombines TRBV7-9 with TRBJ2-5; 8 nucleotides agree with TRBD1. The CDR3 has 12 amino acids. The ends lost 4 bases at V and 7 bases at J; junction bases unmatched: 2. Germline-derived CDR1 and CDR2 are SEHNR and FQNEAQ (reference sequence).

Details on this clonotype: A clone one base away is much larger, so this may be a read error. The V gene is TRBV27, the J gene TRBJ1-5; D gene ambiguous. CDR3 length: 12 residues. The germline V gene has CDR1 MNHEY and CDR2 SMNVEV (reference sequence). CDR3 nucleotides: TGTACCAGCAGTTTAATGGGTCAGCCCCAGCATTTT. Translating gives CTSSLMGQPQHF.